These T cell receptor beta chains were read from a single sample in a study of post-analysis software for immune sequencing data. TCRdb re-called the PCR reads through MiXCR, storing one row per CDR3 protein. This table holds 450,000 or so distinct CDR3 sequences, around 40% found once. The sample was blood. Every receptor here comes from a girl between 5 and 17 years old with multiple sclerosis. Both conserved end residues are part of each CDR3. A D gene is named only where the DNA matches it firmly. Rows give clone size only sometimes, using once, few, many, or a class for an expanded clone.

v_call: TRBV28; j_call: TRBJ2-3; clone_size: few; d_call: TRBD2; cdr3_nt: TGTGCCAGCAGCAAGCGGGAGGCCACAGATACGCAGTATTTT; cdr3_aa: CASSKREATDTQYF
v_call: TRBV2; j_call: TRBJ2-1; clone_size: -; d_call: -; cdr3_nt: TGTGCCAGCAGGCCTAGCGAAGTCTACAATGAGCAGTTCTTC; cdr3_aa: CASRPSEVYNEQFF
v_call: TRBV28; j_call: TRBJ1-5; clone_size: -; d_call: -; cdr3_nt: TGTGCCACCACAAATAGGGGGGCAGGCAATCAGCCCCAGCATTTT; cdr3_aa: CATTNRGAGNQPQHF
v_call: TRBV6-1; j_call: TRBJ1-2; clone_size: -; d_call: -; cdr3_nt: TGTGCCAGCTTGGGCCCCACACAGGGCGGCTATGGCTACACCTTC; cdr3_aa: CASLGPTQGGYGYTF
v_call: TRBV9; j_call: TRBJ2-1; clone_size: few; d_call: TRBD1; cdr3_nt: TGTGCCAGCAGCGCAGATCCGGGACAGGGGGCCTACAATGAGCAGTTCTTC; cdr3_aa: CASSADPGQGAYNEQFF
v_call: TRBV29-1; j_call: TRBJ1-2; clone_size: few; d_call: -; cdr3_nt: TGCAGCGTCATTTCGACTTATGGCGCACTGGGCTACACCTTC; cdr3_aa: CSVISTYGALGYTF
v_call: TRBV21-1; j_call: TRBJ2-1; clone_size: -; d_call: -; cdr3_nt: TGTGCCAGCAGCACGACGGGTTCCTACAATGAGCAGTTCTTC; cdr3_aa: CASSTTGSYNEQFF
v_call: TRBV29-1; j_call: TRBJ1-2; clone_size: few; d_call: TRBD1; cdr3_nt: TGCAGCGTTGAAGATCAGGGGGACTATGGCTACACCTTC; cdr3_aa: CSVEDQGDYGYTF
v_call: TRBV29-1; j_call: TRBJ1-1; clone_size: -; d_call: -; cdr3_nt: TGCAGCGTGGAAGGGAACTCTCGCCTGAACACTGAAGCTTTCTTT; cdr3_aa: CSVEGNSRLNTEAFF
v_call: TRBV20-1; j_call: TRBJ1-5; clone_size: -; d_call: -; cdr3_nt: TGCAGTGCTAGTTCCAGGAGAGAAAAGGGCAATCAGCCCCAGCATTTT; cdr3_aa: CSASSRREKGNQPQHF
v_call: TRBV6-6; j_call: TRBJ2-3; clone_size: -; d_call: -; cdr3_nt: TGTGCCGGATCTTCTAGCGAAGGCACAGATACGCAGTATTTT; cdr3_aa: CAGSSSEGTDTQYF
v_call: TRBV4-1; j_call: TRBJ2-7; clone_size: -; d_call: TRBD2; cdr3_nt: TGCGCCAGCAGCCCAGAGGGACTAGCGGTTTCCTACGAGCAGTACTTC; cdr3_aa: CASSPEGLAVSYEQYF
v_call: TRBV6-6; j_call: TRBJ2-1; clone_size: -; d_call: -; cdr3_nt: TGTGCCAGCAGTTACGGCAGGATTAACAATGAGCAGTTCTTC; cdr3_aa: CASSYGRINNEQFF
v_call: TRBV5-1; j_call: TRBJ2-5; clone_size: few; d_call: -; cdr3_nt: TGCGCCAGCAGCTTGGTGCTAACGAACCAAGAGACCCAGTACTTC; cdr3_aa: CASSLVLTNQETQYF
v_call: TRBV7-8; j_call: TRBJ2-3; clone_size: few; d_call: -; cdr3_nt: TGTGCCAGCAGCTCTAGAAGGGACGGGAGCACAGATACGCAGTATTTT; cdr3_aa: CASSSRRDGSTDTQYF
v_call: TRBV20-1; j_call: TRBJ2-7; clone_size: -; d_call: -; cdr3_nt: TGCAGTGCCAGAGTGTACATTAGCCACGAGCAGTACTTC; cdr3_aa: CSARVYISHEQYF
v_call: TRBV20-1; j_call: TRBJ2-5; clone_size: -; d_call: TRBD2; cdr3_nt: TGCAGTGCTACAACTAGCGTGGAGACCCAGTACTTC; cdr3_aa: CSATTSVETQYF
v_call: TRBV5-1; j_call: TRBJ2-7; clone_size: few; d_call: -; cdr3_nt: TGCGCCAGCAGGGGAGACCATAGCTCCTACGAGCAGTACTTC; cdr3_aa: CASRGDHSSYEQYF
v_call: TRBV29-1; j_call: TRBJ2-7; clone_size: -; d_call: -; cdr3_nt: TGCAGCGTTGCTCCCGGGACGCCCTACGAGCAGTACTTC; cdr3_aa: CSVAPGTPYEQYF
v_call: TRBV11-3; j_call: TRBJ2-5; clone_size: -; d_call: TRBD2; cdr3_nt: TGTGCCAGCAGCCCCCAGGGACTAGTTACGGAGACCCAGTACTTC; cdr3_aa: CASSPQGLVTETQYF
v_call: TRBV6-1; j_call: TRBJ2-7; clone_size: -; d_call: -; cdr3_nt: TGTGCCAGCAGCAGCTCGGCGGGCTCCTCCTACGAGCAGTACTTC; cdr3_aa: CASSSSAGSSYEQYF
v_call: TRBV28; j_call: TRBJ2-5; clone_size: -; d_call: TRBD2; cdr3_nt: TGTGCCAGCAGTTTAAACCCTCTAGCGGAGATCCCAGAGACCCAGTACTTC; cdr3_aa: CASSLNPLAEIPETQYF
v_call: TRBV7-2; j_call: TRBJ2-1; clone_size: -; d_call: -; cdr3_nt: TGTGCCAGCAGCGGGACCCGCTACAATGAGCAGTTCTTC; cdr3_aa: CASSGTRYNEQFF
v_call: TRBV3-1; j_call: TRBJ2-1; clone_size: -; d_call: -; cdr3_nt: TGTGCCAGCAGCCAAGACCCCCTCTCGATCGATGAGCAGTTCTTC; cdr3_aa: CASSQDPLSIDEQFF
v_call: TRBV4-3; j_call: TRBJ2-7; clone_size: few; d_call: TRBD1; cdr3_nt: TGCGCCAGCAGCCAGGAGACAGGGACCTACGAGCAGTACTTC; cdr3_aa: CASSQETGTYEQYF
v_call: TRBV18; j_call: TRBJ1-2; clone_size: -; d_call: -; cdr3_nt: TGTGCCAGCTCACCCGGCCCACGGGACTATGGCTACACCTTC; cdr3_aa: CASSPGPRDYGYTF
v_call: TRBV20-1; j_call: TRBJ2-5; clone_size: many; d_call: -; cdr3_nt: TGCAGTGCAGCGGGACAGACACAAGAGACCCAGTACTTC; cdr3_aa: CSAAGQTQETQYF
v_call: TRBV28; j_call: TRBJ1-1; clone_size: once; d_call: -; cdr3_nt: TGTGCCACCATAGACAGGAACACTGAAGCTTTCTTT; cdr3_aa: CATIDRNTEAFF
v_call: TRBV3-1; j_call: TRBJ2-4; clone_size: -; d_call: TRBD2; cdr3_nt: TGTGCCAGCAGCCAAGCGGGGACTAGCGGGACAAACATTCAGTACTTC; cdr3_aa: CASSQAGTSGTNIQYF
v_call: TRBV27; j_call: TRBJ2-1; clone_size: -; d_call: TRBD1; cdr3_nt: TGTGCCAGCAAGAAACAGGGGGCGTTTTGGGATGAGCAGTTCTTC; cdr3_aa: CASKKQGAFWDEQFF
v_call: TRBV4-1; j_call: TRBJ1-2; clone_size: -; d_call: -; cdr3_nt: TGCGCCAGCAGCCAAGACGCCGGGGCCGGGGATAACTATGGCTACACCTTC; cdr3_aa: CASSQDAGAGDNYGYTF
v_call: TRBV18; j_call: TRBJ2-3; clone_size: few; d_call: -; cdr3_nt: TGTGCCAGCTCACCAAGGAGGGGCTCGACAGATACGCAGTATTTT; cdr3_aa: CASSPRRGSTDTQYF
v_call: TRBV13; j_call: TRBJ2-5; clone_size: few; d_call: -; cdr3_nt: TGTGCCAGCAGCCTAAGGGGGACCCGGTGGGAGACCCAGTACTTC; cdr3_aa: CASSLRGTRWETQYF
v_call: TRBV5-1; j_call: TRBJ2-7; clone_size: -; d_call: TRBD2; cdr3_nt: TGCGCCAGCAGCTCCCCCGGGACTAGCGGGACAAGCTCCTACGAGCAGTACTTC; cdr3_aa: CASSSPGTSGTSSYEQYF
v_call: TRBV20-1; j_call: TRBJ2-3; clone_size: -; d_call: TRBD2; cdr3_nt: TGCAGTGCTAGAGATCCTAGCGGGAACACAGATACGCAGTATTTT; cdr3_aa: CSARDPSGNTDTQYF
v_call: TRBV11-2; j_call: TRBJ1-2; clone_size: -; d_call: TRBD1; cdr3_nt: TGTGCCAGCAGCCCCTCGTCAGGGGGCGTACACTATGGCTACACCTTC; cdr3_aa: CASSPSSGGVHYGYTF
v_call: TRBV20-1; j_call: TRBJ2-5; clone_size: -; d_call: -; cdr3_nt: TGCAGTGCTCAACGGGGGACGGAGACCCAGTACTTC; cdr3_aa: CSAQRGTETQYF
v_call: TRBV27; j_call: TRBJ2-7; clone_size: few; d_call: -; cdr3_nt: TGTGCCAGCTCCGCAGAACAGGGAACCTACGAGCAGTACTTC; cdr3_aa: CASSAEQGTYEQYF